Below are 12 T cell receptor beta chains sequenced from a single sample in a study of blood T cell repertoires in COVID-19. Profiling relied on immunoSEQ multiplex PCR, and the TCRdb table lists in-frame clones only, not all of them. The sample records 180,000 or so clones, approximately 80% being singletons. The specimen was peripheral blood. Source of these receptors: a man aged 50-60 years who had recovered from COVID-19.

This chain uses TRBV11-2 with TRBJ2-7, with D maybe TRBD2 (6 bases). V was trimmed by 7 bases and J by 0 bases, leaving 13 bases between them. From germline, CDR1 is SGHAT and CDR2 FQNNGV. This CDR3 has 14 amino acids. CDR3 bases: TGTGCCAGCATCCCGGGAGTTCTCTCCTACGAGCAGTACTTC. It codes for CASIPGVLSYEQYF.

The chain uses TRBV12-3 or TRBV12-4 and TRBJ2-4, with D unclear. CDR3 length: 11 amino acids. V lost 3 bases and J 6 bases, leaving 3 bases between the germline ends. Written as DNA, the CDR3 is TGTGCCAGCAGTTTGAGAAACATTCAGTACTTC. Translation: CASSLRNIQYF.

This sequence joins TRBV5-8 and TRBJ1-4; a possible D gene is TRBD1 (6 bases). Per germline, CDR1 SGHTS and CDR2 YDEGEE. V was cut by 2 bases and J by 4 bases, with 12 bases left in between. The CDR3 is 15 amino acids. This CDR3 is CASSFGDMGNEKLFF. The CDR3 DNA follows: TGTGCCAGCAGCTTTGGGGACATGGGTAATGAAAAACTGTTTTTT.

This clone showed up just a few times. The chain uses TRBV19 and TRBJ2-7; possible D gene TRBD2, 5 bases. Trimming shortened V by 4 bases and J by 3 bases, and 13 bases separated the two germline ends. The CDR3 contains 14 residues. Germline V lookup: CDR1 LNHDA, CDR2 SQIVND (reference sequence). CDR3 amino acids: CASSTQAGIYEQYF. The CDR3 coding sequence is TGTGCCAGTAGTACGCAGGCCGGGATCTACGAGCAGTACTTC.

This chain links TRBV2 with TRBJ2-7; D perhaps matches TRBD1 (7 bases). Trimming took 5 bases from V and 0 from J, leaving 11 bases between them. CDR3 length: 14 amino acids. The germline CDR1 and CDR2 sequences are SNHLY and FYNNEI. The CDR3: CASSQGGSSYEQYF. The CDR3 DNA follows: TGTGCCAGCAGTCAGGGGGGAAGCTCCTACGAGCAGTACTTC.

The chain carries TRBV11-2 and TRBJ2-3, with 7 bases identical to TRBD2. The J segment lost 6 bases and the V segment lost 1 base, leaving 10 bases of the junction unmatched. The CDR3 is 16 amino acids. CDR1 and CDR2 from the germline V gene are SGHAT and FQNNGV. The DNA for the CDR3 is TGTGCCAGCAGCTTAGTGGGGACTACGACGACGGATACGCAGTATTTT. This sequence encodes CASSLVGTTTTDTQYF.

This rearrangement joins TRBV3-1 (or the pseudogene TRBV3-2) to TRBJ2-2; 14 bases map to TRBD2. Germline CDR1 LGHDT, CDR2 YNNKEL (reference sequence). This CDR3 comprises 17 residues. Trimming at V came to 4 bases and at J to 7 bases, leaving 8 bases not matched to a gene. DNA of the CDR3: TGTGCCAGCAGCCCTACGACTAGCGGGAGGGTATACGGGGAGCTGTTTTTT. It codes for CASSPTTSGRVYGELFF.

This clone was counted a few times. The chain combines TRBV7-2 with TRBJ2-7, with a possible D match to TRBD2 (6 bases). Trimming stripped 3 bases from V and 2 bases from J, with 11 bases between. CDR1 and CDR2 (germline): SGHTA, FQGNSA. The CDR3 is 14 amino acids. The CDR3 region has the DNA TGTGCCAGCAGCTTTACGGGGGTCGCCTACGAGCAGTACTTC. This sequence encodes CASSFTGVAYEQYF.

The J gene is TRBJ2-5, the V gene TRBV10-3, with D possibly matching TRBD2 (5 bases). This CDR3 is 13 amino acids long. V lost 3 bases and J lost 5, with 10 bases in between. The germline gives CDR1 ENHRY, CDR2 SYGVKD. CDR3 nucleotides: TGTGCCATCAGTGAAGGAGGCGGGGAGACCCAGTACTTC. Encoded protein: CAISEGGGETQYF.

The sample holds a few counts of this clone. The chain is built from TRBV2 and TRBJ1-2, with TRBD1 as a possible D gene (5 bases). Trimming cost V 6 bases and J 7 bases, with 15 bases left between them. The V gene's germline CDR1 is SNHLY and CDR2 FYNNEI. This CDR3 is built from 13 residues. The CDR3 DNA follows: TGTGCCAGCAGAGGACTTGGGACTAGTGGCTACACCTTC. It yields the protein CASRGLGTSGYTF.

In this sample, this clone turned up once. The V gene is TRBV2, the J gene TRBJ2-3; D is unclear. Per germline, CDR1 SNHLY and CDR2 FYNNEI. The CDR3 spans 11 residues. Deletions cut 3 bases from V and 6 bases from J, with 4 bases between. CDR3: CASSDGDTQYF. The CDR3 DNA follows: TGTGCCAGCAGTGACGGTGATACGCAGTATTTT.

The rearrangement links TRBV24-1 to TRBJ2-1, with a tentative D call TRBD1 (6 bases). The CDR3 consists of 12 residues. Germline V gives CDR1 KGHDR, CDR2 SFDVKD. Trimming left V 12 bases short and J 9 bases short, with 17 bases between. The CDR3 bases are TGTGCCGCTCCGTTTGGGGGCCGTGAGCAGTTCTTC. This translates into CAAPFGGREQFF.